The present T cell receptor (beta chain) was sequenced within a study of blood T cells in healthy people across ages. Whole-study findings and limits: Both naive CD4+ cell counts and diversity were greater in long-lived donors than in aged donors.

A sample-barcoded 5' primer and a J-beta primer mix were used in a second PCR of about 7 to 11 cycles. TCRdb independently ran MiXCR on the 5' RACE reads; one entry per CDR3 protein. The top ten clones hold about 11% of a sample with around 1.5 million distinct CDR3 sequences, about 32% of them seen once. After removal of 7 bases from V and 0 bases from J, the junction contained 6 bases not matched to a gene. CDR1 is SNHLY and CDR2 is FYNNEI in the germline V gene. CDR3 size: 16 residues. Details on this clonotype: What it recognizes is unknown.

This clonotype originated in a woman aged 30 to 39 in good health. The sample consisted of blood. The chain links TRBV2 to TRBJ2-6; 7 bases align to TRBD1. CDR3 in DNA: TGTGCCAGCACTTGGGGACAGAGCTCTGGGGCCAACGTCCTGACTTTC. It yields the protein CASTWGQSSGANVLTF.